Each of the 16 T cell receptor beta chains below was sequenced from the same sample in a study of blood T cell repertoires in COVID-19. Sequencing used immunoSEQ multiplex PCR; TCRdb keeps in-frame clones, though not all of them. Here the sample spans about 180,000 clones, 86% being singletons. The specimen sequenced was peripheral blood. These receptors were collected from a man aged 65-85 years with active or convalescent COVID-19.

J is TRBJ1-4 and V is TRBV7-9; no reliable D call. The V end lost 6 bases, the J end lost 6 bases, and 11 bases lay between the germline ends. Germline V gives CDR1 SEHNR, CDR2 FQNEAQ (reference sequence). The length of the CDR3 is 13 residues. The CDR3 DNA is TGTGCCAGCAGACCCTCCTTAGATGAAAAACTGTTTTTT. It translates to CASRPSLDEKLFF.

This clone was found a few times. J is TRBJ1-2 and V is TRBV6-5; 10 nucleotides align to TRBD1. In germline, CDR1 is MNHEY, CDR2 SVGAGI. V lost 5 bases, J lost 3 bases, and 3 bases stayed unmatched. The length of the CDR3 is 14 residues. CDR3 loop: CASSHGTGDYGYTF. Written as DNA, the CDR3 is TGTGCCAGCAGTCACGGGACAGGGGACTATGGCTACACCTTC.

The V and J genes are TRBV15 and TRBJ1-2; the D is unclear. V lost 1 base to trimming and J lost 7 bases, with 10 bases between them. CDR3 length: 13 amino acids. CDR1 and CDR2 (germline): LNHNV, YYDKDF (reference sequence). The CDR3 is CATSRGSGLGYTF. The CDR3, as DNA: TGTGCCACCAGCAGAGGTTCAGGACTTGGCTACACCTTC. Full variable domain (remainder filled in from reference TRBV15 and TRBJ1-2): DAMVIQNPRYQVTQFGKPVTLSCSQTLNHNVMYWYQQKSSQAPKLLFHYYDKDFNNEADTPDNFQSRRPNTSFCFLDIRSPGLGDTAMYLCATSRGSGLGYTFGSGTRLTVV.

The rearrangement uses TRBV7-8 and TRBJ2-3, with D possibly being TRBD1 (6 bases). Trimming shortened V by 0 bases and J by 4 bases, and 8 bases separated the two germline ends. Germline CDR1 and CDR2: SGHVS and FQNEAQ. The CDR3 contains 14 residues. Here the CDR3 reads CASSLARQADTQYF. Here the CDR3 DNA reads TGTGCCAGCAGCTTAGCGAGACAGGCAGATACGCAGTATTTT.

This CDR3 is CSADGPSGVDTF. In nucleotides, the CDR3 is TGCAGCGCGGACGGTCCCAGCGGCGTAGACACCTTC. The chain couples TRBV29-1 to TRBJ1-2; no firm D call. V was trimmed by 7 bases and J by 12 bases, leaving 21 bases between them. Germline lookup yields CDR1 SQVTM and CDR2 ANQGSEA. The CDR3 length is 12 residues. Drawing the rest from reference TRBV29-1 and TRBJ1-2, the complete variable domain is SAVISQKPSRDICQRGTSLTIQCQVDSQVTMMFWYRQQPGQSLTLIATANQGSEATYESGFVIDKFPISRPNLTFSTLTVSNMSPEDSSIYLCSADGPSGVDTFGSGTRLTVV.

V usage is TRBV29-1 and J usage is TRBJ2-7; perhaps TRBD1 as D (6 bases). Germline V CDR1 and CDR2: SQVTM, ANQGSEA. The CDR3 is made up of 11 amino acids. The V end lost 7 bases, the J end lost 3 bases, and 10 bases lay between the germline ends. Here the CDR3 reads CSARTVYEQYF. The CDR3 DNA reads TGCAGCGCCAGGACAGTCTACGAGCAGTACTTC.

The chain uses TRBV5-6 and TRBJ1-6; 10 bases are shared with TRBD1. This CDR3 region has 15 residues. The germline V gene encodes CDR1 SGHDT and CDR2 YYEEEE. V was pared by 4 bases and J by 10 bases, with 8 bases of the junction left unmatched. CDR3 nucleotide sequence: TGTGCCAGCAGCAGAACCGGGACAGGGGAATCACCCCTCCACTTT. Translating it yields CASSRTGTGESPLHF.

V gene TRBV9 combines with J gene TRBJ2-1; TRBD1 might be the D (6 bases). The V gene lost 0 bases and the J gene lost 2 bases, with 12 bases spanning the gap. Germline V gene lookup returns CDR1 SGDLS and CDR2 YYNGEE. The CDR3 sequence is 16 residues long. The CDR3 coding sequence is TGTGCCAGCAGCGTAGGTCGGTCAGGGGCCTACAATGAGCAGTTCTTC. Its translation: CASSVGRSGAYNEQFF.

J is TRBJ1-3 and V is TRBV21-1; the table's D call of TRBD1 was not tested on the DNA. TRBV21-1 is given as a pseudogene. CDR3 length equals 14 residues. CDR3 protein: CASNLGVGGNTIYF. The CDR3 bases are TGTGCCAGCAACTTAGGGGTAGGTGGAAACACCATATATTTT.

The rearrangement links TRBV5-5 to TRBJ1-6, with TRBD1 matching over 8 bases. The CDR3 loop spans 16 amino acids. V gave up 4 bases and J gave up 4 bases; unmatched junction bases: 7. Per the germline V gene, CDR1 is SGHKS and CDR2 is YYEKEE (reference sequence). CDR3 region: CASSRQGILYNSPLHF. The CDR3, as DNA: TGTGCCAGCAGCCGACAGGGGATCTTGTATAATTCACCCCTCCACTTT.

J is TRBJ2-5 and V is TRBV7-2, with 10 nucleotides matching TRBD1. This CDR3 region has 15 residues. Germline lookup yields CDR1 SGHTA and CDR2 FQGNSA. The J segment lost 7 bases and the V segment lost 5 bases, leaving 10 bases of the junction unmatched. CDR3 sequence reads: CASSLDRGRTGTQYF. For the CDR3, the DNA is TGTGCCAGCAGCCTAGACAGGGGGCGGACGGGGACCCAGTACTTC.

The V gene is TRBV7-8, the J gene TRBJ2-1; TRBD2 matches at 8 bases. CDR1 is SGHVS and CDR2 is FQNEAQ in the germline V gene. CDR3 length: 16 amino acids. Trimming at V came to 5 bases and at J to 8 bases, leaving 14 bases not matched to a gene. Written as DNA, the CDR3 is TGTGCCAGCAGCCCCGTTTTTCGGGGGGGGCCGGATGAGCAGTTCTTC. The encoded protein is CASSPVFRGGPDEQFF. Drawing the rest from reference TRBV7-8 and TRBJ2-1, the complete variable domain is GAGVSQSPRYKVAKRGQDVALRCDPISGHVSLFWYQQALGQGPEFLTYFQNEAQLDKSGLPSDRFFAERPEGSVSTLKIQRTQQEDSAVYLCASSPVFRGGPDEQFFGPGTRLTVL.

The CDR3: CASSPLGTNSGNTIYF. The DNA of the CDR3 is TGTGCCAGCTCACCGTTAGGGACAAACTCTGGAAACACCATATATTTT. J is TRBJ1-3 and V is TRBV18; possible D gene TRBD1, 6 bases. Trimming removed 3 bases at V and 0 bases at J, with 12 bases between. Germline CDR1 is KGHSH and CDR2 is LQKENI. CDR3 length: 16 amino acids.

The genes are TRBV6-4 and TRBJ1-2; tentatively, D is TRBD1 (6 bases). Deletions cut 3 bases from V and 4 bases from J, with 9 bases between. This CDR3 is built from 13 residues. Germline loops: CDR1 MRHNA, CDR2 SNTAGT. CDR3 nucleotide sequence: TGTGCCAGCAGTGAGGACAGTGGCTATGGCTACACCTTC. It encodes CASSEDSGYGYTF.

V gene TRBV28 combines with J gene TRBJ1-5; TRBD1 agrees at 9 bases. V was pared by 4 bases and J by 3 bases, with 4 bases of the junction left unmatched. The CDR3 is made up of 15 amino acids. Per germline, CDR1 MDHEN and CDR2 SYDVKM. In nucleotides, the CDR3 is TGTGCCAGCAGTTGGGACAGGGTGATCAATCAGCCCCAGCATTTT. Encoded protein: CASSWDRVINQPQHF.

The chain is built from TRBV19 and TRBJ1-2, with no clear D. The CDR3 runs to 17 residues. The V gene's germline CDR1 is LNHDA and CDR2 SQIVND (reference sequence). Trimming removed 4 bases at V and 7 bases at J, with 25 bases between. The CDR3 here is CASSTQDHIDAAFGYTF. The CDR3, as DNA: TGTGCCAGTAGTACCCAGGATCACATAGACGCTGCCTTTGGCTACACCTTC.